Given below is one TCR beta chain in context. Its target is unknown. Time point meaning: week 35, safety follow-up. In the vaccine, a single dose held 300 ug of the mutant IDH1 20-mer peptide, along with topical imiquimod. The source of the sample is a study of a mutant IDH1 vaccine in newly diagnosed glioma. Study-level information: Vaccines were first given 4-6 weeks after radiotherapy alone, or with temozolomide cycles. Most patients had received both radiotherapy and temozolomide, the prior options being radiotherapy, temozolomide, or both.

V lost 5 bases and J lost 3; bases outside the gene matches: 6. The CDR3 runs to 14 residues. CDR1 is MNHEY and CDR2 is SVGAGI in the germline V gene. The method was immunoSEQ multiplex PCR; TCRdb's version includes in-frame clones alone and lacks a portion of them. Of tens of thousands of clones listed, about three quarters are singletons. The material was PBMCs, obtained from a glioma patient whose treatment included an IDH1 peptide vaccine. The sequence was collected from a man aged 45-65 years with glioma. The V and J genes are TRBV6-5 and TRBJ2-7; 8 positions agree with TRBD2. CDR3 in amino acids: CASSHGTRVYEQYF. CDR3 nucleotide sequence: TGTGCCAGCAGTCACGGGACTAGGGTCTACGAGCAGTACTTC.